This T cell receptor beta chain was obtained from a study of blood T cell repertoires in COVID-19. The CDR3 sequence is 12 residues long. V lost 4 bases and J 6 bases, leaving 8 bases between the germline ends. Per the germline V gene, CDR1 is ENHRY and CDR2 is SYGVKD. Measured with immunoSEQ multiplex PCR; TCRdb has only the in-frame clones, and not every one. The data show around 150,000 clones, 75% to 85% seen once. The study recruited people aged roughly 18 to 89 years across approximately 25 US areas. Cohorts were based on clinical histories the participants reported. The sequencing input was PBMCs or T cells enriched from blood (not recorded which). The rearrangement joins TRBV10-3 to TRBJ2-3; the D gene is possibly TRBD2 (5 bases). The receptor's source is a middle-aged man who had recovered from COVID-19. CDR3 region: CAISAREDTQYF. In DNA form, the CDR3 reads TGTGCCATCAGTGCAAGGGAGGATACGCAGTATTTT.